This T cell receptor (beta chain) was recorded in a study of T cell responses to AZD1222 COVID-19 vaccine. The CDR3 runs 15 residues. The germline V gene has CDR1 SGHRS and CDR2 YFSETQ. The V end was cut by 3 bases, the J end by 3 bases, with 13 bases between. Sequencing was performed with immunoSEQ multiplex PCR; in TCRdb, only in-frame clones are kept and a portion is missing. The sample has some 80,000 clones, roughly 88% seen once. The sample here was peripheral blood, taken 28 days after the second dose of the MenACWY control vaccine. The rearrangement uses TRBV5-1 and TRBJ1-3, with unresolved D. The source of this sequence is an adult who received the MenACWY meningococcal vaccine as a control. The DNA for the CDR3 is TGCGCCAGCAGCTCCCTAGGCGCTGGTGGAAACACCATATATTTT. Residues: CASSSLGAGGNTIYF.